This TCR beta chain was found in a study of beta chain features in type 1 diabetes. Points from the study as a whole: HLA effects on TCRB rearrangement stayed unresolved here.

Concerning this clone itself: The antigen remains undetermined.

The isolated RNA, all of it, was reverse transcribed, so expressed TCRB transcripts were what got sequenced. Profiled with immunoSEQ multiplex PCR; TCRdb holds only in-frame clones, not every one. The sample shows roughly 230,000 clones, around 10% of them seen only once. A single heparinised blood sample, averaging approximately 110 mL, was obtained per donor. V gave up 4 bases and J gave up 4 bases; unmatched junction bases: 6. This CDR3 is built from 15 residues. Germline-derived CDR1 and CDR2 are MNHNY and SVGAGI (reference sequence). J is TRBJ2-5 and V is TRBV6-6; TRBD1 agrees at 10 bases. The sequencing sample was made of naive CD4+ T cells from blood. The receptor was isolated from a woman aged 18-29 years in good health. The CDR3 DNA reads TGTGCCAGCAGTTCGTCGACAGGGGGCACAGAGACCCAGTACTTC. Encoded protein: CASSSSTGGTETQYF.